These 11 T cell receptor beta chains were sequenced from one sample in a study of B cell selection in AIRE deficiency. Sorted regulatory T cells were CD4-positive, CD25-high and CD127-low or negative. The method was immunoSEQ multiplex PCR; TCRdb's version includes in-frame clones alone and lacks a portion of them. The sample includes about 5,200 clones, more than 75% of them seen just once. The sample was Tregs sorted from PBMCs. Every receptor here comes from a human donor with AIRE deficiency.

The V and J genes are TRBV11-3 and TRBJ2-3; TRBD2 is a possible D gene (5 bases). The length of the CDR3 is 14 residues. From germline, CDR1 is SGHNT and CDR2 YENEEA. Deletions cut 0 bases from V and 5 bases from J, with 9 bases between. The CDR3 here is CASSLERVLDTQYF. CDR3 bases: TGTGCCAGCAGCTTAGAGCGGGTTTTAGATACGCAGTATTTT.

V gene TRBV18 combines with J gene TRBJ2-1; 10 nucleotides align to TRBD2. V gave up 6 bases and J gave up 0 bases; unmatched junction bases: 5. The CDR3 loop spans 16 amino acids. Germline CDR1 is KGHSH and CDR2 is LQKENI. The CDR3 is CASSPTSGNSYNEQFF. The CDR3 DNA sequence: TGTGCCAGCTCCCCTACTAGCGGGAACTCCTACAATGAGCAGTTCTTC.

The chain carries TRBV7-6 and TRBJ2-3, with unresolved D. The CDR3 has 16 amino acids. Germline assignment: CDR1 SGHVS and CDR2 FNYEAQ. Trimming removed 5 bases at V and 1 base at J, with 16 bases between. CDR3 amino acids: CASSLGPPGGTDTQYF. The CDR3 DNA follows: TGTGCCAGCAGCCTCGGGCCCCCTGGGGGCACAGATACGCAGTATTTT.

The chain couples TRBV6-5 to TRBJ2-7; possible D gene TRBD2, 6 bases. The length of the CDR3 is 13 residues. Trimming shortened V by 4 bases and J by 6 bases, and 13 bases separated the two germline ends. Looked up from germline, CDR1 is MNHEY and CDR2 is SVGAGI. The CDR3 DNA is TGTGCCAGCAGTTCAGGCGGGACGGGCGAGCAGTACTTC. This encodes CASSSGGTGEQYF.

V is TRBV9 and J is TRBJ1-1; a weak D match, TRBD1 (6 bases). V lost 0 bases and J lost 0, with 15 bases in between. This CDR3 is 17 amino acids long. Germline V gives CDR1 SGDLS, CDR2 YYNGEE. CDR3 residues: CASSVVRGPLMNTEAFF. The CDR3 DNA reads TGTGCCAGCAGCGTAGTCAGGGGACCACTCATGAACACTGAAGCTTTCTTT.

The chain uses TRBV4-3 and TRBJ2-1; D is unresolved. The CDR3 is made up of 16 amino acids. Germline lookup yields CDR1 LGHNA and CDR2 YSLEER. Trimming took 0 bases from V and 4 from J, leaving 13 bases between them. The DNA of the CDR3 is TGCGCCAGCAGCCAAGATAGGCAGTCTGGTTACAATGAGCAGTTCTTC. It is translated as CASSQDRQSGYNEQFF.

V is TRBV4-2 and J is TRBJ1-1; TRBD1 matches 8 bases. Germline-derived CDR1 and CDR2 are LGHNA and YNFKEQ. Trimming cost V 2 bases and J 2 bases; bases outside gene matches: 4. This CDR3 comprises 15 residues. CDR3 loop: CASSQTPGGNTEAFF. The CDR3 nucleotides read TGTGCCAGCAGCCAAACCCCAGGGGGCAACACTGAAGCTTTCTTT.

The chain is built from TRBV2 and TRBJ2-2; 8 positions agree with TRBD1. This CDR3 has 15 residues. The trim removed 3 bases at V and 4 bases at J, leaving 4 bases unmatched. The germline gives CDR1 SNHLY, CDR2 FYNNEI. This CDR3 reads CASSDRGLSTGELFF. The CDR3 nucleotides are TGTGCCAGCAGTGACAGGGGGCTTAGCACCGGGGAGCTGTTTTTT.

The V call is TRBV2, the J call TRBJ1-4; no clear D gene. CDR1 is SNHLY, CDR2 FYNNEI, per germline. Trimming took off 6 bases at V and 7 bases at J, with 18 bases between the two ends. The length of the CDR3 is 15 residues. The CDR3 DNA reads TGTGCCAGCAGCCGCAGCCCCGGACGGGCTGAAAAACTGTTTTTT. As protein: CASSRSPGRAEKLFF.

The chain joins TRBV6-6 to TRBJ1-2; the match to TRBD1 covers 9 bases. CDR3 size: 15 residues. V lost 0 bases, J lost 6 bases, and 5 bases stayed unmatched. Germline assignment: CDR1 MNHNY and CDR2 SVGAGI (reference sequence). The CDR3 nucleotides read TGTGCCAGCAGTTACTCGACAGGGGGGTTTGATGGCTACACCTTC. This gives the protein CASSYSTGGFDGYTF.

The chain couples TRBV5-4 to TRBJ2-3; D ambiguous. The CDR3 consists of 13 residues. With 4 bases removed from V and 3 bases from J, the gap between germline ends came to 9 bases. The V gene's germline CDR1 is SGHNT and CDR2 YYREEE (reference sequence). CDR3: CASSPQQTDTQYF. CDR3 bases: TGTGCCAGCAGCCCCCAACAAACAGATACGCAGTATTTT.